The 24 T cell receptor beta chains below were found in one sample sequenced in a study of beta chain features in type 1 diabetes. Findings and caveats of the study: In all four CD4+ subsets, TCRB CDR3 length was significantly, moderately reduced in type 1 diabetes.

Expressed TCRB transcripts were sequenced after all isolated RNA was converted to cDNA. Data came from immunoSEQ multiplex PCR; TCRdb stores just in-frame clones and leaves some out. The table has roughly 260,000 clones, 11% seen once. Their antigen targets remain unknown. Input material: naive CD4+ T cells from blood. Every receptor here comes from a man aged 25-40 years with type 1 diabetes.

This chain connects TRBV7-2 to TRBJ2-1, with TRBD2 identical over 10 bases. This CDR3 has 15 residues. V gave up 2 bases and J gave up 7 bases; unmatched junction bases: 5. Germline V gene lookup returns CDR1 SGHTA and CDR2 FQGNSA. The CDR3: CASSLIGLADNEQFF. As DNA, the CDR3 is TGTGCCAGCAGCTTAATTGGACTAGCGGATAATGAGCAGTTCTTC.

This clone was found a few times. The CDR3 coding sequence is TGCGCCAGCAGCCAGACAGGGGGCGGCAATCAGCCCCAGCATTTT. Translation gives CASSQTGGGNQPQHF. The chain employs TRBV5-1 and TRBJ1-5; the match to TRBD1 covers 10 bases. The CDR3 has 15 amino acids. With 4 bases clipped from V and 2 bases from J, the junction kept 3 bases outside the gene matches. The germline V gene encodes CDR1 SGHRS and CDR2 YFSETQ. Full variable domain (missing parts from reference TRBV5-1 and TRBJ1-5): KAGVTQTPRYLIKTRGQQVTLSCSPISGHRSVSWYQQTPGQGLQFLFEYFSETQRNKGNFPGRFSGRQFSNSRSEMNVSTLELGDSALYLCASSQTGGGNQPQHFGDGTRLSIL.

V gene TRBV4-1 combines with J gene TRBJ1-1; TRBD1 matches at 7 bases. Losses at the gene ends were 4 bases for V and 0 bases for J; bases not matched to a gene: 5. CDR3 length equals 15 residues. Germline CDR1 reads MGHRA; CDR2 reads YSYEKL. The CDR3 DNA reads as TGCGCCAGCAGCCTCAGGACAGGCTTGAACACTGAAGCTTTCTTT. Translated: CASSLRTGLNTEAFF.

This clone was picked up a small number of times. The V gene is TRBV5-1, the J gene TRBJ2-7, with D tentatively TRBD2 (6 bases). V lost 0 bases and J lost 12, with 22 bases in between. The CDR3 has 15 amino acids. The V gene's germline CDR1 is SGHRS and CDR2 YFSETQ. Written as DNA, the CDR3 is TGCGCCAGCAGCTTGGGGGAGAGCGTCGGGGGAAGCGCGTACTTC. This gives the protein CASSLGESVGGSAYF.

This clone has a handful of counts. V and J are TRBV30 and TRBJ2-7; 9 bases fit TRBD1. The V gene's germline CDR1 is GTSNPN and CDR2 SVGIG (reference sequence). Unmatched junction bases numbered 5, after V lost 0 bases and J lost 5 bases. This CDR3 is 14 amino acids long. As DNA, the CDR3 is TGTGCCTGGAGTGTACGGGACAGGGTAAACGAGCAGTACTTC. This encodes CAWSVRDRVNEQYF.

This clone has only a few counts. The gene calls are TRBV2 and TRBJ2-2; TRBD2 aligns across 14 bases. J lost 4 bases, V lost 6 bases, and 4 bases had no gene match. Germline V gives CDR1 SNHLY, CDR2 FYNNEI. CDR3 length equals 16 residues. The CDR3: CASSRTSGRSTGELFF. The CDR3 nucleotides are TGTGCCAGCAGCCGGACTAGCGGGAGGAGCACCGGGGAGCTGTTTTTT.

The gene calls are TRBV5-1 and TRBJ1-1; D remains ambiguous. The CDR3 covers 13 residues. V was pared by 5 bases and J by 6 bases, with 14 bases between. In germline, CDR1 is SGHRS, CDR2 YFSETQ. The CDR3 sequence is CASSLDTGAEAFF. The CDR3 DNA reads TGCGCCAGCAGTCTTGATACCGGGGCTGAAGCTTTCTTT.

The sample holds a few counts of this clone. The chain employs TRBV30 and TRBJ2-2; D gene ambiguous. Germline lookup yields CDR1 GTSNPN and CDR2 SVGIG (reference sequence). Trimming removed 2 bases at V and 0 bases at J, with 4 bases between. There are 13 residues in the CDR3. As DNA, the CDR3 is TGTGCCTGGAGTCCTACGAACACCGGGGAGCTGTTTTTT. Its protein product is CAWSPTNTGELFF.

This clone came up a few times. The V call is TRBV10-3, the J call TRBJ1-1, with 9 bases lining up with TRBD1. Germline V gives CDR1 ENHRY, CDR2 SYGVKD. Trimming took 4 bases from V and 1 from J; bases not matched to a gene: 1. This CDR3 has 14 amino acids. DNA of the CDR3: TGTGCCATCAGTGCGGGACAGGGGAACACTGAAGCTTTCTTT. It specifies CAISAGQGNTEAFF.

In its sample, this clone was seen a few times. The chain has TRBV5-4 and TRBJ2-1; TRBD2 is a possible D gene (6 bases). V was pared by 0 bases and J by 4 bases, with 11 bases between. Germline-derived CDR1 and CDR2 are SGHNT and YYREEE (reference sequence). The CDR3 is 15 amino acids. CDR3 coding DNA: TGTGCCAGCAGCTTGGCCCTGGGGGGATACAATGAGCAGTTCTTC. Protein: CASSLALGGYNEQFF.

The CDR3: CASSLAAGARVYEQYF. DNA for the CDR3: TGTGCCAGCAGCTTAGCGGCAGGGGCAAGGGTCTACGAGCAGTACTTC. This chain uses TRBV7-6 with TRBJ2-7; a weak D match, TRBD1 (6 bases). CDR1 and CDR2 (germline): SGHVS, FNYEAQ. The CDR3 is made up of 16 amino acids. With 0 bases removed from V and 3 bases from J, the gap between germline ends came to 15 bases.

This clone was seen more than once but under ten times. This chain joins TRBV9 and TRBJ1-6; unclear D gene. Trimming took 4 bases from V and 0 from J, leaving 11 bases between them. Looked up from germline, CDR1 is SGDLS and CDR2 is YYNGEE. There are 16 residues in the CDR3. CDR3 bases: TGTGCCAGCAGCCTTCGAGGTAGCTCCTATAATTCACCCCTCCACTTT. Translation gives CASSLRGSSYNSPLHF.

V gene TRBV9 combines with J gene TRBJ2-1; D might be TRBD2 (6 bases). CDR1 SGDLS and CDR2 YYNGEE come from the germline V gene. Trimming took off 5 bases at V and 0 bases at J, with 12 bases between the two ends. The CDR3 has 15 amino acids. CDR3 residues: CASRAGTSSYNEQFF. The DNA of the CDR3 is TGTGCCAGCAGAGCCGGGACTTCCTCCTACAATGAGCAGTTCTTC.

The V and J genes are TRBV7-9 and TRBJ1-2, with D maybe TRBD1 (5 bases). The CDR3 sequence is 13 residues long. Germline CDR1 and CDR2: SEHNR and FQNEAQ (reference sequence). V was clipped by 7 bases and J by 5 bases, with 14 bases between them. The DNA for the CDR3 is TGTGCCAGCACCTTGCACAGGAATTATGGCTACACCTTC. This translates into CASTLHRNYGYTF.

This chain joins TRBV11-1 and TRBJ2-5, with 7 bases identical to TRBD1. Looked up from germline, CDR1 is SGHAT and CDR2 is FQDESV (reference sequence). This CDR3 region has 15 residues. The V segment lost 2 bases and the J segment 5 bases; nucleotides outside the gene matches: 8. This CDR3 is CASSLSKGGRETQYF. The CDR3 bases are TGTGCCAGCAGCTTAAGCAAAGGGGGCCGTGAGACCCAGTACTTC.

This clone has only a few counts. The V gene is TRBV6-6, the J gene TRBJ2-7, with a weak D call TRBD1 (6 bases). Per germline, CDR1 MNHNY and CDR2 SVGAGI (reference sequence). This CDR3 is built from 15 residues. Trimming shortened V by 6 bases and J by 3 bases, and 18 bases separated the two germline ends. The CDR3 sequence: CASRMGWGHNYEQYF. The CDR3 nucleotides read TGTGCCAGCAGAATGGGCTGGGGACACAACTACGAGCAGTACTTC.

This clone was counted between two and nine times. CDR3 protein: CASNPLTEGGEAFF. In DNA, the CDR3 is TGTGCCAGCAACCCCTTAACCGAAGGAGGTGAAGCTTTCTTT. The V gene is TRBV9, the J gene TRBJ1-1; D is unclear. V lost 6 bases to trimming and J lost 7 bases, with 19 bases between them. The CDR3 runs 14 residues. The germline V gene encodes CDR1 SGDLS and CDR2 YYNGEE.

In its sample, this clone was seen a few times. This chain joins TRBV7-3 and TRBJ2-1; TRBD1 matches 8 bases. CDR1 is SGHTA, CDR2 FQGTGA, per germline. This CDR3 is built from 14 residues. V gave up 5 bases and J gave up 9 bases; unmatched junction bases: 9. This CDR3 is CASSPTGATSEQFF. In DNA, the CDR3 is TGTGCCAGCAGCCCGACAGGGGCTACCTCTGAGCAGTTCTTC.

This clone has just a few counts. The CDR3 sequence: CASSKVQGAGELFF. The CDR3 coding sequence is TGTGCCAGCAGCAAAGTACAGGGGGCCGGGGAGCTGTTTTTT. The chain couples TRBV6-6 to TRBJ2-2; 8 nucleotides match TRBD1. The CDR3 totals 14 residues. Trimming removed 6 bases from V and 6 bases from J; junction bases left unmatched: 6. Germline V gene lookup returns CDR1 MNHNY and CDR2 SVGAGI (reference sequence).

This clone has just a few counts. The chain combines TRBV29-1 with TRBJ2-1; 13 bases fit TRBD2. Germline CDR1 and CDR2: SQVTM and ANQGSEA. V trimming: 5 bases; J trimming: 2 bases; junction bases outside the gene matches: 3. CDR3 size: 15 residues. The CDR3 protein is CSVRLAGGPYNEQFF. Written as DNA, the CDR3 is TGCAGCGTTCGACTAGCGGGGGGCCCCTACAATGAGCAGTTCTTC.

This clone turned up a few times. CDR3 amino acids: CAGQLWRNDEQYF. The DNA of the CDR3 is TGTGCTGGACAGCTTTGGAGGAACGACGAGCAGTACTTC. The chain is built from TRBV7-9 and TRBJ2-7, with D maybe TRBD1 (6 bases). The CDR3 totals 13 residues. The V gene's germline CDR1 is SEHNR and CDR2 FQNEAQ (reference sequence).

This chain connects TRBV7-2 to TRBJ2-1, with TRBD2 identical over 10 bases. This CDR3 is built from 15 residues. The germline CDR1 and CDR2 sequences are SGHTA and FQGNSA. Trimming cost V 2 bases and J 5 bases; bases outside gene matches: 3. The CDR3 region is CASSLSTSGDNEQFF. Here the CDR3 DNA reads TGTGCCAGCAGCTTAAGCACTAGCGGGGACAATGAGCAGTTCTTC.

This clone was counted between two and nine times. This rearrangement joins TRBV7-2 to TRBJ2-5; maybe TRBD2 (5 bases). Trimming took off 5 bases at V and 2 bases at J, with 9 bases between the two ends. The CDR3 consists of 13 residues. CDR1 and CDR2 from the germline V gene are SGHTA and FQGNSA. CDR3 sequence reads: CASSVGGQETQYF. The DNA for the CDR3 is TGTGCCAGCAGCGTGGGCGGGCAAGAGACCCAGTACTTC. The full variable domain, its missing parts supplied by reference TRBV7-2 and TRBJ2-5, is GAGVSQSPSNKVTEKGKDVELRCDPISGHTALYWYRQSLGQGLEFLIYFQGNSAPDKSGLPSDRFSAERTGGSVSTLTIQRTQQEDSAVYLCASSVGGQETQYFGPGTRLLVL.

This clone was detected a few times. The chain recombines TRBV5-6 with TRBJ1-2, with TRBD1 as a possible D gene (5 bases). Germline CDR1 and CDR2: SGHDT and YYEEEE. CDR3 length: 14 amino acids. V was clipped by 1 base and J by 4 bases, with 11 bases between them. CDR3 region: CASSLYRGLYGYTF. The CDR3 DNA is TGTGCCAGCAGCTTGTATAGGGGCCTCTATGGCTACACCTTC.